The rows below give T cell receptor beta chains drawn from one sample of a study of blood T cell repertoires in COVID-19. The protocol was immunoSEQ multiplex PCR, while the TCRdb copy is restricted to in-frame clones and leaves out a portion. The data show around 200,000 clones, with 87% seen just once and over 3.5% held by the top ten. Sequencing was performed on peripheral blood. The receptor source for this set is a man aged 18 to 30 with active or convalescent COVID-19. Both conserved end residues are part of each CDR3. D genes are given only for firm matches. A clone size is listed for some rows: how often the clone was seen (once, few, many), or a class if it is expanded.

j_call: TRBJ2-1
d_call: TRBD1
clone_size: few
v_call: TRBV4-1
cdr3_nt: TGCGCCAGCAGCCAAGATAGGGCGGACAGGTGGGAGCAGTTCTTC
cdr3_aa: CASSQDRADRWEQFF

j_call: TRBJ1-1
d_call: NA
clone_size: NA
v_call: TRBV10-3
cdr3_nt: TGTGCCATCAGTCCCCAACAACCGGGGAACGCTGAAGCTTTCTTT
cdr3_aa: CAISPQQPGNAEAFF

j_call: TRBJ2-5
d_call: NA
clone_size: NA
v_call: TRBV28
cdr3_nt: TGTGCCAGCAGTTTTCCGCCAGGGGCCAGGTGGGAGACCCAGTACTTC
cdr3_aa: CASSFPPGARWETQYF

j_call: TRBJ2-5
d_call: TRBD1
clone_size: NA
v_call: TRBV7-9
cdr3_nt: TGTGCCAGCAGCCCGACTTTTGACAGGGAAGAGACCCAGTACTTC
cdr3_aa: CASSPTFDREETQYF

j_call: TRBJ1-1
d_call: NA
clone_size: few
v_call: TRBV6-5
cdr3_nt: TGTGCCAGCAGTTACGAGGCCCTGAGCACTGAAGCTTTCTTT
cdr3_aa: CASSYEALSTEAFF

j_call: TRBJ2-7
d_call: NA
clone_size: NA
v_call: TRBV12-3/TRBV12-4
cdr3_nt: TGTGCCAGCAGTTACGGGACTCGCTGGGAGCAGTACTTC
cdr3_aa: CASSYGTRWEQYF

j_call: TRBJ2-7
d_call: TRBD2
clone_size: once
v_call: TRBV6-5
cdr3_nt: TGTGCCAGCAGTCTTAGCGGGAAGGGAACCTACGAGCAGTACTTC
cdr3_aa: CASSLSGKGTYEQYF

j_call: TRBJ1-1
d_call: NA
clone_size: few
v_call: TRBV9
cdr3_nt: TGTGCCAGCAGCGTAGCTACTCACCCTAACACTGAAGCTTTCTTT
cdr3_aa: CASSVATHPNTEAFF

j_call: TRBJ2-5
d_call: NA
clone_size: NA
v_call: TRBV7-2
cdr3_nt: TGTGCCAGCACCCATCGTACTTTCGAGACCCAGTACTTC
cdr3_aa: CASTHRTFETQYF

j_call: TRBJ2-3
d_call: TRBD2
clone_size: NA
v_call: TRBV7-2
cdr3_nt: TGTGCCAGCAGCTTAGAGGCTAGCGGGAGGGGGGGATCATCAGATACGCAGTATTTT
cdr3_aa: CASSLEASGRGGSSDTQYF

j_call: TRBJ2-4
d_call: TRBD2
clone_size: NA
v_call: TRBV25-1
cdr3_nt: TGTGCCAGCAGTGATCAGGGCTGGGAGGGGTCATTACAGAACATTCAGTACTTC
cdr3_aa: CASSDQGWEGSLQNIQYF

j_call: TRBJ1-1
d_call: NA
clone_size: NA
v_call: TRBV21-1
cdr3_nt: TGTGCCAGCAGCAAAGAAGGCGGGCCGGTGAGGAACACTGAAGCTTTCTTT
cdr3_aa: CASSKEGGPVRNTEAFF

j_call: TRBJ1-2
d_call: TRBD1
clone_size: NA
v_call: TRBV24-1
cdr3_nt: TGTGCCACCAGTGACCGACTGACAGGGGGCGTCTCTGGCTACACCTTC
cdr3_aa: CATSDRLTGGVSGYTF

j_call: TRBJ1-2
d_call: NA
clone_size: once
v_call: TRBV5-1
cdr3_nt: TGCGCCAGCAGCTTAGGCAGCGTTGCCTATGGCTACACCTTC
cdr3_aa: CASSLGSVAYGYTF

j_call: TRBJ2-1
d_call: NA
clone_size: NA
v_call: TRBV5-1
cdr3_nt: TGCGCCAGCAGCTTTGGTCAGGGCTACAATGAGCAGTTCTTC
cdr3_aa: CASSFGQGYNEQFF

j_call: TRBJ2-1
d_call: TRBD2
clone_size: NA
v_call: TRBV27
cdr3_nt: TGTGCCAGCAGTCTAGCGGGAGTGTATGAGCAGTTCTTC
cdr3_aa: CASSLAGVYEQFF

j_call: TRBJ2-3
d_call: TRBD2
clone_size: NA
v_call: TRBV14
cdr3_nt: TGTGCCAGCAGCCGTTGGAGGACTAGCGGCACAGATACGCAGTATTTT
cdr3_aa: CASSRWRTSGTDTQYF

j_call: TRBJ1-1
d_call: NA
clone_size: NA
v_call: TRBV5-1
cdr3_nt: TGCGCCAGCAGCTTAAGGGGGGGAGGTCTAGGCACTGAAGCTTTCTTT
cdr3_aa: CASSLRGGGLGTEAFF

j_call: TRBJ2-1
d_call: TRBD2
clone_size: NA
v_call: TRBV9
cdr3_nt: TGTGCCAGCAGCGTAGCGGGAGGTCACAATGAGCAGTTCTTC
cdr3_aa: CASSVAGGHNEQFF

j_call: TRBJ2-5
d_call: TRBD1
clone_size: NA
v_call: TRBV5-1
cdr3_nt: TGCGCCAGCAGCACCGGGACAGCCCGGGAGACCCAGTACTTC
cdr3_aa: CASSTGTARETQYF

j_call: TRBJ1-2
d_call: NA
clone_size: NA
v_call: TRBV6-5
cdr3_nt: TGTGCCAGCAGCACAGGGCCAGGGGGCTACACCTTC
cdr3_aa: CASSTGPGGYTF

j_call: TRBJ1-6
d_call: TRBD1
clone_size: NA
v_call: TRBV6-5
cdr3_nt: TGTGCCAGCGTTGGGACAGGGGTATCACCCCTCCACTTT
cdr3_aa: CASVGTGVSPLHF

j_call: TRBJ1-2
d_call: NA
clone_size: once
v_call: TRBV14
cdr3_nt: TGTGCCAGCAGCCGCGGGCAGGACACCTTC
cdr3_aa: CASSRGQDTF

j_call: TRBJ2-1
d_call: NA
clone_size: few
v_call: TRBV9
cdr3_nt: TGTGCCAGCAGCGTAGGCGGACAAAAAAGCTCCTACAATGAGCAGTTCTTC
cdr3_aa: CASSVGGQKSSYNEQFF

j_call: TRBJ2-3
d_call: NA
clone_size: NA
v_call: TRBV5-1
cdr3_nt: TGCGCCAGCAGTGACATTCGCACAGATACGCAGTATTTT
cdr3_aa: CASSDIRTDTQYF

j_call: TRBJ2-1
d_call: TRBD2
clone_size: NA
v_call: TRBV7-9
cdr3_nt: TGTGCCAGCCAAGGCAGCGGGGTTTACAATGAGCAGTTCTTC
cdr3_aa: CASQGSGVYNEQFF

j_call: TRBJ1-2
d_call: NA
clone_size: NA
v_call: TRBV5-1
cdr3_nt: TGCGCCAGCAGCTTGGAGGCAGGTCCTACCTATGGCTACACCTTC
cdr3_aa: CASSLEAGPTYGYTF

j_call: TRBJ2-2
d_call: TRBD1
clone_size: once
v_call: TRBV4-1
cdr3_nt: TGCGCCAGCAGCCCAGGGGGCCAGACCGGGGAGCTGTTTTTT
cdr3_aa: CASSPGGQTGELFF

j_call: TRBJ2-3
d_call: TRBD2
clone_size: NA
v_call: TRBV24-1
cdr3_nt: TGTGCCACCAGAGGAGGGACTAGCGGGCGTCGTACCCCCACAGATACGCAGTATTTT
cdr3_aa: CATRGGTSGRRTPTDTQYF

j_call: TRBJ1-1
d_call: TRBD1
clone_size: NA
v_call: TRBV27
cdr3_nt: TGTGCCAGCAGCTTACAGGGGGCGAGTACTGAAGCTTTCTTT
cdr3_aa: CASSLQGASTEAFF

j_call: TRBJ1-1
d_call: NA
clone_size: NA
v_call: TRBV9
cdr3_nt: TGTGCCAGCAGCGTAGGTGGCGGGGTCACTGAAGCTTTCTTT
cdr3_aa: CASSVGGGVTEAFF

j_call: TRBJ2-5
d_call: TRBD1
clone_size: NA
v_call: TRBV3-1/TRBV3-2
cdr3_nt: TGTGCCAGCAGCCCGGACAGGGGCCGAAGGGAGACCCAGTACTTC
cdr3_aa: CASSPDRGRRETQYF

j_call: TRBJ2-3
d_call: TRBD2
clone_size: NA
v_call: TRBV7-3
cdr3_nt: TGTGCCAGCAGCTTAAAAAGCGGGGGAGCAGATACGCAGTATTTT
cdr3_aa: CASSLKSGGADTQYF

j_call: TRBJ2-1
d_call: TRBD2
clone_size: NA
v_call: TRBV6-5
cdr3_nt: TGTGCCAGCAGTTACTCGCCGGCGGGAGACAGCCTTGAGCAGTTCTTC
cdr3_aa: CASSYSPAGDSLEQFF

j_call: TRBJ2-1
d_call: TRBD2
clone_size: NA
v_call: TRBV5-1
cdr3_nt: TGCGCCAGCAGGATATCGGCTAGCGGGGGGGCAGGTGAGCAGTTCTTC
cdr3_aa: CASRISASGGAGEQFF

j_call: TRBJ2-7
d_call: NA
clone_size: NA
v_call: TRBV28
cdr3_nt: TGTGCCAGCAGTTTCGGTATGGGGAGTGGTTCCTACGAGCAGTACTTC
cdr3_aa: CASSFGMGSGSYEQYF

j_call: TRBJ1-1
d_call: TRBD1
clone_size: NA
v_call: TRBV6-6
cdr3_nt: TGTGCCAGCAGTCCGCGGGACAGGGCCGCCCGCGACGCTTGGGCTTTCTTT
cdr3_aa: CASSPRDRAARDAWAFF

j_call: TRBJ1-1
d_call: NA
clone_size: few
v_call: TRBV7-9
cdr3_nt: TGTGCCAGCAGCGAACCGGGTCCCGAAGCTTTCTTT
cdr3_aa: CASSEPGPEAFF

j_call: TRBJ1-6
d_call: NA
clone_size: NA
v_call: TRBV7-9
cdr3_nt: TGTGCCAGCCGCCAACAGACAGCATACCATTCACCCCTCCACTTT
cdr3_aa: CASRQQTAYHSPLHF

j_call: TRBJ1-3
d_call: NA
clone_size: NA
v_call: TRBV28
cdr3_nt: TGTGCCACGCAGGGCCCTGGAAACACCATATATTTT
cdr3_aa: CATQGPGNTIYF

j_call: TRBJ1-1
d_call: TRBD1
clone_size: NA
v_call: TRBV30
cdr3_nt: TGTGCCTGGACAGAAACCGGGACAGCGAACACTGAAGCTTTCTTT
cdr3_aa: CAWTETGTANTEAFF

j_call: TRBJ2-7
d_call: NA
clone_size: NA
v_call: TRBV18
cdr3_nt: TGTGCCAGCTCACCCACTCCCGGGACACCGACTTACGAGCAGTACTTC
cdr3_aa: CASSPTPGTPTYEQYF

j_call: TRBJ1-1
d_call: NA
clone_size: NA
v_call: TRBV29-1
cdr3_nt: TGCAGCGTTGAACCCGGAGGGACTGAAGCTTTCTTT
cdr3_aa: CSVEPGGTEAFF

j_call: TRBJ1-1
d_call: TRBD1
clone_size: NA
v_call: TRBV5-1
cdr3_nt: TGCGCCTGTGGGGCTGACAGGGCGAACACTGAAGCTTTCTTT
cdr3_aa: CACGADRANTEAFF

j_call: TRBJ1-6
d_call: NA
clone_size: NA
v_call: TRBV18
cdr3_nt: TGTGCCAGCTCACCAGAGGGCGGTTCACCCCTCCACTTT
cdr3_aa: CASSPEGGSPLHF

j_call: TRBJ2-7
d_call: TRBD2
clone_size: once
v_call: TRBV11-2
cdr3_nt: TGTGCCAGCTTGGGAGCGGGGTCCTACGAGCAGTACTTC
cdr3_aa: CASLGAGSYEQYF

j_call: TRBJ1-1
d_call: TRBD1
clone_size: NA
v_call: TRBV4-3
cdr3_nt: TGCGCCAGCAGACCCGGGACAGAGAACACTGAAGCTTTCTTT
cdr3_aa: CASRPGTENTEAFF

j_call: TRBJ2-1
d_call: NA
clone_size: NA
v_call: TRBV2
cdr3_nt: TGTGCCACAGCGCTAGCTTACAATGAGCAGTTCTTC
cdr3_aa: CATALAYNEQFF

j_call: TRBJ1-4
d_call: NA
clone_size: NA
v_call: TRBV5-8
cdr3_nt: TGTGCCAGCAGCTTGGACCCGGAGGGAAATGAAAAACTGTTTTTT
cdr3_aa: CASSLDPEGNEKLFF

j_call: TRBJ1-4
d_call: NA
clone_size: NA
v_call: TRBV28
cdr3_nt: TGTGCCAGCAGTTTATCAGGGGCTGGTGAAAAACTGTTTTTT
cdr3_aa: CASSLSGAGEKLFF

j_call: TRBJ2-7
d_call: NA
clone_size: NA
v_call: TRBV4-1
cdr3_nt: TGCGCCAGCAGCCCCCTGTGGAGTAGGGGTCCAGGGATCTCCTACGAGCAGTACTTC
cdr3_aa: CASSPLWSRGPGISYEQYF